Following are 23 T cell receptor beta chains from one sample sequenced in a study of T-cell reconstitution after alpha-beta-depleted transplantation in children. Preparation of the TCRbeta library was carried out with unique molecular identifiers. TCRdb re-derived calls from the PCR reads in MiXCR, one entry per CDR3 protein. The sample has about 610,000 distinct CDR3 sequences, roughly 30% seen once. Sample: PBMCs, taken before TCRalphabeta/CD19-depleted stem cell transplant. These receptors were taken from a boy under two years old with Wiskott-Aldrich syndrome, due to receive a stem cell transplant.

The table lists this clonotype with a few counts. V usage is TRBV27 and J usage is TRBJ1-2, with TRBD1 matching 8 bases. V shed 4 bases and J 6 bases; nucleotides not matched to a gene: 10. Germline-derived CDR1 and CDR2 are MNHEY and SMNVEV (reference sequence). The CDR3 totals 15 residues. CDR3: CASSWRGRGLHGYTF. For the CDR3, the DNA is TGTGCCAGCAGTTGGCGGGGCAGGGGGCTCCATGGCTACACCTTC.

In its sample, this clonotype was seen once. The V call is TRBV7-2, the J call TRBJ2-5, with D maybe TRBD1 (5 bases). The CDR3 spans 15 residues. Germline CDR1 SGHTA, CDR2 FQGNSA. The V end lost 4 bases, the J end lost 1 base, and 13 bases lay between the germline ends. CDR3 residues: CASSSTGPRQETQYF. CDR3 in DNA: TGTGCCAGCAGCTCCACAGGACCCCGCCAAGAGACCCAGTACTTC. The whole variable domain, filled in from reference TRBV7-2 and TRBJ2-5, reads GAGVSQSPSNKVTEKGKDVELRCDPISGHTALYWYRQSLGQGLEFLIYFQGNSAPDKSGLPSDRFSAERTGGSVSTLTIQRTQQEDSAVYLCASSSTGPRQETQYFGPGTRLLVL.

This clonotype was recorded only once. J is TRBJ2-7 and V is TRBV5-6, with TRBD2 identical over 11 bases. The V segment lost 2 bases and the J segment 5 bases; nucleotides outside the gene matches: 9. CDR1 and CDR2 (germline): SGHDT, YYEEEE. There are 16 residues in the CDR3. The CDR3 is CASSLGTSGRGNEQYF. The DNA for the CDR3 is TGTGCCAGCAGCTTAGGCACTAGCGGGAGAGGGAACGAGCAGTACTTC.

The V gene is TRBV29-1, the J gene TRBJ2-7; no definite D call. The CDR3 length is 13 residues. The V gene's germline CDR1 is SQVTM and CDR2 ANQGSEA. V was cut by 4 bases and J by 3 bases, with 13 bases left in between. The CDR3 loop reads CSVGTHRLYEQYF. Here the CDR3 DNA reads TGCAGCGTTGGGACCCACCGGCTCTACGAGCAGTACTTC.

The chain joins TRBV3-1 to TRBJ1-5; D gene unclear. From germline, CDR1 is LGHDT and CDR2 YNNKEL (reference sequence). The CDR3 is made up of 13 amino acids. V lost 2 bases, J lost 5 bases, and 7 bases lay in between. This CDR3 is CASSQNRDQPQHF. The CDR3 coding sequence is TGTGCCAGCAGCCAAAACCGTGATCAGCCCCAGCATTTT.

This clonotype was recorded once. The V gene is TRBV11-2, the J gene TRBJ2-1; TRBD2 might be the D (6 bases). The CDR3 length is 16 residues. The germline gives CDR1 SGHAT, CDR2 FQNNGV. With 6 bases removed from V and 2 bases from J, the gap between germline ends came to 17 bases. Here the CDR3 reads CASRPRGRGTYNEQFF. The CDR3 DNA is TGTGCCAGCAGGCCGCGGGGACGCGGGACCTACAATGAGCAGTTCTTC.

This clonotype appeared a few times. This sequence joins TRBV5-1 and TRBJ1-1; the match to TRBD1 covers 7 bases. Germline loops: CDR1 SGHRS, CDR2 YFSETQ. The CDR3 runs to 18 residues. V was pared by 0 bases and J by 0 bases, with 11 bases of the junction left unmatched. In nucleotides, the CDR3 is TGCGCCAGCAGCTTGGCCTGGTTTTCGGGACAGATGAACACTGAAGCTTTCTTT. It is translated as CASSLAWFSGQMNTEAFF.

This clonotype was counted between two and nine times. V gene TRBV6-1 combines with J gene TRBJ1-5; D is undetermined. Germline CDR1 and CDR2: MNHNS and SASEGT. The ends were cut back, 6 bases at V and 5 bases at J, with 11 bases in the middle. This CDR3 is built from 13 residues. The CDR3 sequence: CASSRWTDQPQHF. The DNA for the CDR3 is TGTGCCAGCAGCCGATGGACGGATCAGCCCCAGCATTTT.

V and J are TRBV5-1 and TRBJ2-4; 12 bases are a match to TRBD2. CDR3 length equals 16 residues. CDR1 is SGHRS, CDR2 YFSETQ, per germline. Trimming took 4 bases from V and 2 from J; bases not matched to a gene: 4. The CDR3 DNA reads TGCGCCAGCAGCAGACTAGCGGGAGAGTCCAAAAACATTCAGTACTTC. This sequence encodes CASSRLAGESKNIQYF.

This chain uses TRBV5-6 with TRBJ2-5, with D perhaps matching TRBD2 (5 bases). V was shortened by 0 bases and J by 4 bases, with 16 bases between the two germline ends. The CDR3 contains 16 residues. Germline V gives CDR1 SGHDT, CDR2 YYEEEE. CDR3 sequence (DNA): TGTGCCAGCAGCTTGGACGACACGGGGAGACGAGAGACCCAGTACTTC. This codes for CASSLDDTGRRETQYF.

This clonotype was detected a few times. The rearrangement links TRBV29-1 to TRBJ2-1, with no clear D. Trimming took 3 bases from V and 0 from J, leaving 12 bases between them. The CDR3 has 15 residues. Germline V lookup: CDR1 SQVTM, CDR2 ANQGSEA. The CDR3 here is CSVEKGLISYNEQFF. CDR3 DNA sequence: TGCAGCGTTGAGAAGGGTCTTATCTCCTACAATGAGCAGTTCTTC.

This clonotype was seen only a few times. The DNA of the CDR3 is TGCGCCAGCAGCCTAGACACCTGGAACACTGAAGCTTTCTTT. Encoded protein: CASSLDTWNTEAFF. The chain joins TRBV5-1 to TRBJ1-1; D ambiguous. The CDR3 consists of 14 residues. The V and J ends lost 4 bases and 1 base respectively, with 11 bases between them. The germline V gene has CDR1 SGHRS and CDR2 YFSETQ.

The gene calls are TRBV5-1 and TRBJ2-7, with no clear D. Germline CDR1 is SGHRS and CDR2 is YFSETQ. CDR3 length: 13 amino acids. Trimming took 4 bases from V and 2 from J, leaving 10 bases between them. The CDR3 DNA is TGCGCCAGCAGCGTCCGGACCCCCTACGAGCAGTACTTC. Translating it yields CASSVRTPYEQYF.

The chain is built from TRBV5-1 and TRBJ1-2; no firm D call. Trimming cost V 0 bases and J 1 base, with 10 bases left between them. The CDR3 is 15 amino acids. CDR1 is SGHRS, CDR2 YFSETQ, per germline. CDR3 amino acids: CASSLAADGNYGYTF. CDR3 in DNA: TGCGCCAGCAGCTTGGCAGCGGACGGTAACTATGGCTACACCTTC.

This chain joins TRBV5-1 and TRBJ2-4, with 10 bases lining up with TRBD2. This CDR3 contains 17 residues. Germline assignment: CDR1 SGHRS and CDR2 YFSETQ. V gave up 4 bases and J gave up 0 bases; unmatched junction bases: 7. DNA for the CDR3: TGCGCCAGCAGCCTCCCTACTAGCGGGAAAGCCAAAAACATTCAGTACTTC. Translating gives CASSLPTSGKAKNIQYF.

J is TRBJ2-3 and V is TRBV20-1; 10 bases map to TRBD2. CDR3 length equals 15 residues. Germline assignment: CDR1 DFQATT and CDR2 SNEGSKA (reference sequence). V shed 4 bases and J 1 base; nucleotides not matched to a gene: 5. The chain's CDR3 is CSATGLAERTDTQYF. The CDR3 DNA follows: TGCAGTGCTACCGGACTAGCGGAACGCACAGATACGCAGTATTTT.

There are many counts of this clonotype. The chain has TRBV3-1 and TRBJ1-2; the D gene is possibly TRBD1 (6 bases). CDR1 LGHDT and CDR2 YNNKEL come from the germline V gene (reference sequence). V was shortened by 0 bases and J by 6 bases, with 17 bases between the two germline ends. The CDR3 length is 16 residues. In DNA form, the CDR3 reads TGTGCCAGCAGCCAAGAAAAGGGGGGGCTCTTGGATGGCTACACCTTC. The encoded protein is CASSQEKGGLLDGYTF.

The chain is built from TRBV5-1 and TRBJ2-2; D uncertain. V was shortened by 5 bases and J by 3 bases, with 11 bases between the two germline ends. The CDR3 extends over 14 amino acids. CDR1 and CDR2 from the germline V gene are SGHRS and YFSETQ. The chain's CDR3 is CASRSTLHTGELFF. The CDR3 nucleotides read TGCGCCAGCAGGTCGACCTTACACACCGGGGAGCTGTTTTTT. Full variable domain (remainder filled in from reference TRBV5-1 and TRBJ2-2): KAGVTQTPRYLIKTRGQQVTLSCSPISGHRSVSWYQQTPGQGLQFLFEYFSETQRNKGNFPGRFSGRQFSNSRSEMNVSTLELGDSALYLCASRSTLHTGELFFGEGSRLTVL.

This clonotype appeared a few times. The V and J genes are TRBV20-1 and TRBJ1-4; D call uncertain. Germline V gene lookup returns CDR1 DFQATT and CDR2 SNEGSKA (reference sequence). The CDR3 totals 12 residues. The germline V and J ends were trimmed by 3 bases and 7 bases, with 9 bases remaining between them. For the CDR3, the DNA is TGCAGTGCTAGCGAGCAGACTGAAAAACTGTTTTTT. Residues: CSASEQTEKLFF.

This clonotype was found once. The chain couples TRBV6-1 to TRBJ2-7, with D possibly called TRBD1 or TRBD2 (5 bases each). The CDR3 is 14 amino acids. CDR1 is MNHNS and CDR2 is SASEGT in the germline V gene. V dropped 0 bases and J dropped 4 bases, with 10 bases sitting between them. This chain's CDR3 is CASSEAGVLYEQYF. The CDR3, as DNA: TGTGCCAGCAGTGAAGCGGGGGTTTTATACGAGCAGTACTTC.

V and J are TRBV7-6 and TRBJ1-1; unclear D gene. The CDR3 runs 15 residues. The germline gives CDR1 SGHVS, CDR2 FNYEAQ. Between the trimmed V and J ends, which lost 1 base and 0 bases, there was a span of 9 bases. The CDR3 is CASSLDPGMNTEAFF. The CDR3 nucleotides are TGTGCCAGCAGCTTAGATCCAGGTATGAACACTGAAGCTTTCTTT.

The V call is TRBV20-1, the J call TRBJ2-7; D may be TRBD2 (5 bases). Trimming shortened V by 6 bases and J by 5 bases, and 14 bases separated the two germline ends. This CDR3 has 12 amino acids. Looked up from germline, CDR1 is DFQATT and CDR2 is SNEGSKA (reference sequence). This chain's CDR3 is CSASDEGDEQYF. The CDR3 DNA sequence: TGCAGTGCCTCCGACGAGGGCGACGAGCAGTACTTC.

The rearrangement joins TRBV9 to TRBJ2-3; D unresolved. The germline V gene has CDR1 SGDLS and CDR2 YYNGEE. Trimming removed 1 base at V and 2 bases at J, with 14 bases between. This CDR3 is built from 16 residues. The CDR3 here is CASSVLGQPNTDTQYF. As DNA, the CDR3 is TGTGCCAGCAGCGTACTTGGGCAGCCGAACACAGATACGCAGTATTTT.